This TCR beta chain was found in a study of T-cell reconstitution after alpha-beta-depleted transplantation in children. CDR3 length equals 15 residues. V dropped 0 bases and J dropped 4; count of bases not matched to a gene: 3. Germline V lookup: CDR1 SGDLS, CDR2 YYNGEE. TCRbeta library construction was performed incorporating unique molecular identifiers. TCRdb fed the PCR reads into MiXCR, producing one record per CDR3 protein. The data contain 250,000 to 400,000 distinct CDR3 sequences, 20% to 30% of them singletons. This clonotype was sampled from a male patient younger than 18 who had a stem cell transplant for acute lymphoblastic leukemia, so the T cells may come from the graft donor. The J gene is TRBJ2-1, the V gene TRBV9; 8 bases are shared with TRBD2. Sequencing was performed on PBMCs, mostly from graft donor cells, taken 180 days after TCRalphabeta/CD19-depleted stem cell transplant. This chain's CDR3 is CASSVEAGAYNEQFF. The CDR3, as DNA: TGTGCCAGCAGCGTAGAAGCGGGAGCTTACAATGAGCAGTTCTTC.